Shown below are 23 T cell receptor beta chains from a single sample sequenced in a study of T cells after yellow fever vaccination. TCRdb used MiXCR to reprocess the 5' RACE reads, holding one entry per CDR3 protein. The sample holds 20,000 to 25,000 distinct CDR3 sequences, less than 5.5% seen once. Sequencing was performed on PBMCs, either bulk or a sorted T-cell subset (CD4+, CD8+, memory, or dextramer-sorted; not recorded which), taken about 41 days after the first yellow fever vaccination. The origin of the receptors is a man aged 18 to 30 who received the YFV17D yellow fever vaccine.

This clonotype was recorded many times. The chain is built from TRBV7-7 and TRBJ2-1; TRBD2 is a possible D gene (6 bases). The CDR3 sequence is 15 residues long. Trimming cost V 3 bases and J 6 bases, with 15 bases left between them. Germline lookup yields CDR1 SSHAT and CDR2 FNYEAQ (reference sequence). The CDR3 loop reads CASSFGGVFGNEQFF. CDR3 DNA sequence: TGTGCCAGCAGCTTTGGCGGGGTATTTGGCAATGAGCAGTTCTTC.

There are many counts of this clonotype. CDR3 DNA sequence: TGTGCCAGCAGCCAAGAAGCAGGCCCCTATGGCTACACCTTC. Residues: CASSQEAGPYGYTF. The chain has TRBV14 and TRBJ1-2; D not resolved. Germline V lookup: CDR1 SGHDN, CDR2 FVKESK. V was pared by 0 bases and J by 4 bases, with 9 bases between. This CDR3 region has 14 residues.

As for this clonotype: The junction departs from germline at one end; a sequencing error may be responsible. The rearrangement uses TRBV18 and TRBJ1-2; D is unresolved. Germline V CDR1 and CDR2: KGHSH, LQKENI. The CDR3 totals 13 residues. The CDR3 sequence is CASPPPVLDGYTF. CDR3 DNA sequence: TGTGCCAGCCCACCACCAGTCCTTGACGGCTACACCTTC.

This clonotype has at least ten counts. V usage is TRBV6-5 and J usage is TRBJ2-3, with D hard to call. CDR1 is MNHEY and CDR2 is SVGAGI in the germline V gene. The CDR3 consists of 13 residues. V was trimmed by 2 bases and J by 6 bases, leaving 9 bases between them. The CDR3 bases are TGTGCCAGCAGTTACCGGGCTAGGGATACGCAGTATTTT. This translates into CASSYRARDTQYF.

This clonotype was detected ten times or more. This chain connects TRBV6-2 or TRBV6-3 to TRBJ2-1; D gene unclear. V shed 6 bases and J shed 1 base, with 16 bases lying between them. The germline gives CDR1 MNHEY, CDR2 SVGEGT. This CDR3 is built from 16 residues. The DNA for the CDR3 is TGTGCCAGCAGCCCAGCTGGTTTTTCATCCTACAATGAGCAGTTCTTC. It specifies CASSPAGFSSYNEQFF.

This clonotype was detected many times. The V gene is TRBV4-3, the J gene TRBJ2-2; perhaps TRBD1 as D (5 bases). Trimming removed 1 base from V and 6 bases from J, with 12 bases in between. This CDR3 spans 15 amino acids. Per the germline V gene, CDR1 is LGHNA and CDR2 is YSLEER. The CDR3 DNA reads as TGCGCCAGCAGCCAAGCGGTCAGGGTGGCCGGGGAGCTGTTTTTT. Protein: CASSQAVRVAGELFF.

This clonotype was counted ten times or more. V usage is TRBV12-3 or TRBV12-4 and J usage is TRBJ2-6; D unclear. CDR3 length: 15 residues. Trimming shortened V by 6 bases and J by 2 bases, and 11 bases separated the two germline ends. CDR3 sequence: CASSTYKTGANVLTF. The CDR3 region has the DNA TGTGCCAGCAGCACCTATAAGACTGGGGCCAACGTCCTGACTTTC.

The sample holds many counts of this clonotype. The chain combines TRBV20-1 with TRBJ2-1; 8 positions agree with TRBD1. The CDR3 has 13 amino acids. V was clipped by 5 bases and J by 10 bases; unmatched bases: 10. In germline, CDR1 is DFQATT, CDR2 SNEGSKA (reference sequence). The CDR3: CSARTGIRPEQFF. The CDR3 DNA reads TGCAGTGCTCGGACAGGGATCCGCCCAGAGCAGTTCTTC.

At least ten counts were recorded for this clonotype. This chain connects TRBV4-2 to TRBJ2-3; 9 bases fit TRBD1. CDR3 length equals 16 residues. The ends lost 0 bases at V and 4 bases at J; junction bases unmatched: 5. Germline V gene sequence: CDR1 LGHNA, CDR2 YNFKEQ. Here the CDR3 reads CASSQDLGQGSDTQYF. CDR3 in DNA: TGTGCCAGCAGCCAAGATCTGGGACAGGGATCAGATACGCAGTATTTT.

A note on this clonotype: A much larger clone differs by one base, so this may be a read error. The chain joins TRBV20-1 to TRBJ1-1; D call uncertain. CDR3 length: 14 residues. Per germline, CDR1 DFQATT and CDR2 SNEGSKA (reference sequence). The DNA for the CDR3 is TGCAGTCCCCTAAGTGGGGTAATGAACATTGAAGCTTTCTTT. This encodes CSPLSGVMNIEAFF.

This clonotype appeared many times. The V call is TRBV15, the J call TRBJ2-7; a weak D match, TRBD1 (5 bases). CDR1 and CDR2 from the germline V gene are LNHNV and YYDKDF (reference sequence). V lost 6 bases to trimming and J lost 9 bases, with 18 bases between them. The CDR3 is 13 amino acids. This CDR3 is CATSTGFGFGQYV. The CDR3 DNA follows: TGTGCCACCAGTACAGGTTTTGGTTTCGGGCAGTACGTC.

The genes are TRBV10-3 and TRBJ1-2; perhaps TRBD1 as D (5 bases). Germline loops: CDR1 ENHRY, CDR2 SYGVKD. Trimming took off 8 bases at V and 8 bases at J, with 15 bases between the two ends. The CDR3 is 12 amino acids. CDR3 region: CAIRVGGSGYTF. CDR3 DNA sequence: TGTGCCATCCGCGTTGGGGGAAGCGGCTACACCTTC.

This clonotype was recorded many times. The gene calls are TRBV29-1 and TRBJ2-7; 13 nucleotides agree with TRBD2. This CDR3 comprises 16 residues. The germline CDR1 and CDR2 sequences are SQVTM and ANQGSEA. Trimming took 4 bases from V and 2 from J; bases not matched to a gene: 8. CDR3 sequence: CSVGGLAGIVAYEQYF. The CDR3 DNA reads TGCAGCGTTGGGGGACTAGCGGGGATAGTAGCCTACGAGCAGTACTTC.

The chain has TRBV20-1 and TRBJ2-5; D is ambiguous. The V end lost 1 base, the J end lost 6 bases, and 12 bases lay between the germline ends. CDR1 DFQATT and CDR2 SNEGSKA come from the germline V gene (reference sequence). The CDR3 is made up of 13 amino acids. CDR3 in amino acids: CSARGGSWQTQYF. The DNA of the CDR3 is TGCAGTGCTAGAGGGGGTAGCTGGCAGACCCAGTACTTC.

This clonotype has a count of ten or more. V gene TRBV29-1 combines with J gene TRBJ1-2, with TRBD1 identical over 9 bases. From germline, CDR1 is SQVTM and CDR2 ANQGSEA. The CDR3 is 12 residues long. The V gene end was trimmed by 5 bases and the J gene end by 8 bases; junction bases not matched to a gene: 6. The CDR3 region is CSVSQGAWGYTF. As DNA, the CDR3 is TGCAGCGTTTCACAGGGGGCGTGGGGCTACACCTTC.

At least ten counts were recorded for this clonotype. The chain links TRBV5-1 to TRBJ2-2; D not certain. Germline CDR1 SGHRS, CDR2 YFSETQ. This CDR3 region has 12 residues. V gave up 0 bases and J gave up 7 bases, with 4 bases separating them. The CDR3 loop is CASSLEFGELFF. The CDR3 DNA reads TGCGCCAGCAGCTTGGAGTTCGGGGAGCTGTTTTTT. Based on the CDR3 plus reference TRBV5-1 and TRBJ2-2, the full variable domain is KAGVTQTPRYLIKTRGQQVTLSCSPISGHRSVSWYQQTPGQGLQFLFEYFSETQRNKGNFPGRFSGRQFSNSRSEMNVSTLELGDSALYLCASSLEFGELFFGEGSRLTVL.

This clonotype has ten or more counts. V is TRBV7-2 and J is TRBJ2-5; weak D call: TRBD2 (6 bases). The CDR3 runs 15 residues. The ends were cut back, 1 base at V and 2 bases at J, with 11 bases in the middle. Germline V gives CDR1 SGHTA, CDR2 FQGNSA. The CDR3 DNA follows: TGTGCCAGCAGCTTAGTTGCGGGGCGACAAGAGACCCAGTACTTC. This translates into CASSLVAGRQETQYF.

This clonotype was detected many times. The chain uses TRBV5-1 and TRBJ1-1; tentative D call: TRBD1 (6 bases). This CDR3 is built from 14 residues. CDR1 is SGHRS, CDR2 YFSETQ, per germline. Trimming stripped 4 bases from V and 1 base from J, with 11 bases between. The DNA of the CDR3 is TGCGCCAGCAGCCTCCGGACAGCGAACACTGAAGCTTTCTTT. This codes for CASSLRTANTEAFF.

The table lists this clonotype with many counts. CDR3 coding DNA: TGTGCCAGCAGCTCTGACCGGGACAGTGAAGCTTTCTTT. Amino acids: CASSSDRDSEAFF. The V call is TRBV7-3, the J call TRBJ1-1; 7 nucleotides align to TRBD1. Looked up from germline, CDR1 is SGHTA and CDR2 is FQGTGA. The trim removed 4 bases at V and 7 bases at J, leaving 6 bases unmatched. This CDR3 region has 13 residues.

The sample holds many counts of this clonotype. The chain employs TRBV19 and TRBJ1-1; no clear D gene. Deletions cut 5 bases from V and 3 bases from J, with 13 bases between. This CDR3 contains 14 residues. Germline loops: CDR1 LNHDA, CDR2 SQIVND (reference sequence). The CDR3 nucleotides read TGTGCCAGTAGTTTCTCCCCCACGGACACTGAAGCTTTCTTT. Encoded protein: CASSFSPTDTEAFF.

The table lists this clonotype with many counts. The chain uses TRBV3-1 and TRBJ1-2; tentative D call: TRBD1 (6 bases). Germline V lookup: CDR1 LGHDT, CDR2 YNNKEL (reference sequence). V was cut by 4 bases and J by 7 bases, with 19 bases left in between. The CDR3 sequence is 15 residues long. In nucleotides, the CDR3 is TGTGCCAGCAGCCCGGCGGGGGGGCCCCTCGGTGGCTACACCTTC. It specifies CASSPAGGPLGGYTF.

This clonotype was picked up many times. The gene calls are TRBV10-3 and TRBJ2-1; 7 nucleotides line up with TRBD2. The length of the CDR3 is 14 residues. The trim removed 7 bases at V and 5 bases at J, leaving 8 bases unmatched. Germline CDR1 and CDR2: ENHRY and SYGVKD. The chain's CDR3 is CAITTGGNHNEQFF. The CDR3 DNA reads as TGTGCCATCACAACGGGGGGAAACCACAATGAGCAGTTCTTC.

This clonotype was detected many times. The chain links TRBV24-1 to TRBJ2-1; no clear D. The germline CDR1 and CDR2 sequences are KGHDR and SFDVKD. The CDR3 contains 14 residues. Trimming removed 9 bases from V and 0 bases from J, with 11 bases in between. This CDR3 reads CATAPAGSYNEQFF. The CDR3, as DNA: TGTGCCACCGCCCCCGCCGGCTCCTACAATGAGCAGTTCTTC.